This T cell receptor beta chain was profiled in a study of CD8+ T cells in alopecia areata. Study-level information: A 6-month off-drug phase came after tofacitinib, which had lasted 6 to 18 months. The study, taken as a whole, reports: Persistence during tofacitinib was seen for many expanded lesional clones in scalp and blood.

cDNA serving as the sequencing template came from extracted, reverse transcribed RNA. The assay was immunoSEQ multiplex PCR, and TCRdb's table has in-frame clones only and misses some. The sample shows nearly 200,000 clones, roughly 60% of them seen only once. The CDR3 sequence is 16 residues long. CDR1 is SGDLS, CDR2 YYNGEE, per germline. The V and J ends lost 4 bases and 6 bases respectively, with 20 bases between them. Treatment here: oral pan-JAK inhibitor, 5-10 mg twice daily. On this clone: The antigen is not known.

The receptor's source is a human donor with alopecia areata. J is TRBJ2-1 and V is TRBV9, with a weak D call TRBD2 (8 bases). Sequences were derived from CD4+ T cells sorted from blood, sampled at week 24, from a patient treated with tofacitinib. The CDR3 spells CASSPRGSGGRNEQFF. As DNA, the CDR3 is TGTGCCAGCAGCCCCAGGGGGTCGGGGGGGCGCAATGAGCAGTTCTTC.